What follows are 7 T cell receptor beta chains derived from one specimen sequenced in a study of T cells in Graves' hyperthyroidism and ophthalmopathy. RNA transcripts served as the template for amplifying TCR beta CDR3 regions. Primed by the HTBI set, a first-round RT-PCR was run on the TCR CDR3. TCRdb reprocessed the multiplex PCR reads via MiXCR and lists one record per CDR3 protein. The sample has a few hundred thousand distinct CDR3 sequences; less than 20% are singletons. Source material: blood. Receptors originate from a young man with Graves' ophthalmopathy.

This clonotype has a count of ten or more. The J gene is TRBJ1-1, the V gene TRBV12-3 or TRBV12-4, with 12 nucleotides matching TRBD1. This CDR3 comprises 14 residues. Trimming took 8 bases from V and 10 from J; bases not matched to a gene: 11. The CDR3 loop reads CASGPWDRGPVAFF. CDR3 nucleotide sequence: TGTGCCAGCGGACCATGGGACAGGGGGCCGGTAGCTTTCTTT.

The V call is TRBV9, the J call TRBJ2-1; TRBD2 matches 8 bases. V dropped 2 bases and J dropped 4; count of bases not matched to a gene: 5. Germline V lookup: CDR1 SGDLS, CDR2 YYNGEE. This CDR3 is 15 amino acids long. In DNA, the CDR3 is TGTGCCAGCAGCGTCACCGGGGGGGAATACAATGAGCAGTTCTTC. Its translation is CASSVTGGEYNEQFF.

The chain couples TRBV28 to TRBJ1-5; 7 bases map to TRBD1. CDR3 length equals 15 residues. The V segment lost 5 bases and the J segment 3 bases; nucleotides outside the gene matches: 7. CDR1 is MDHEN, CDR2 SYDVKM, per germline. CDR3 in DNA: TGTGCCAGCAGTCCGTCAGGGGGAGTCAATCAGCCCCAGCATTTT. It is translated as CASSPSGGVNQPQHF.

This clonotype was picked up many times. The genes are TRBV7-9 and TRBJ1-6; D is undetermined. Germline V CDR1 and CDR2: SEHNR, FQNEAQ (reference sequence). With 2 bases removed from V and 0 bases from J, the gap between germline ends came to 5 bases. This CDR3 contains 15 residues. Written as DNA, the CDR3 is TGTGCCAGCAGCTTAAGTAGCTCCTATAATTCACCCCTCCACTTT. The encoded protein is CASSLSSSYNSPLHF.

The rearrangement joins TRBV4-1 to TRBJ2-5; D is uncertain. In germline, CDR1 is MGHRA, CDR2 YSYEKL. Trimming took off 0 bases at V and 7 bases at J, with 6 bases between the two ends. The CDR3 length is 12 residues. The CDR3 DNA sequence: TGCGCCAGCAGCCAAGATGAGGTGACCCAGTACTTC. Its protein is CASSQDEVTQYF.

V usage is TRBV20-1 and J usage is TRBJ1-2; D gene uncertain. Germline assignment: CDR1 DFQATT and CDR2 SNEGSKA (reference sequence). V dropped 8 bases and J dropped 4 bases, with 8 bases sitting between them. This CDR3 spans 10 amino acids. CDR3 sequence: CSPRSYGYTF. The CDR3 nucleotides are TGCAGTCCTCGCTCCTATGGCTACACCTTC.

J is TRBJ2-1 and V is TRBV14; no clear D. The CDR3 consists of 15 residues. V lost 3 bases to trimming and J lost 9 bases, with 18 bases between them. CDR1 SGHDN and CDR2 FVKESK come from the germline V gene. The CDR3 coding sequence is TGTGCCAGCAGCCAGCCCGACCCTGGATTTGTTGAGCAGTTCTTC. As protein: CASSQPDPGFVEQFF. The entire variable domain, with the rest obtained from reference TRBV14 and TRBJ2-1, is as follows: EAGVTQFPSHSVIEKGQTVTLRCDPISGHDNLYWYRRVMGKEIKFLLHFVKESKQDESGMPNNRFLAERTGGTYSTLKVQPAELEDSGVYFCASSQPDPGFVEQFFGPGTRLTVL.